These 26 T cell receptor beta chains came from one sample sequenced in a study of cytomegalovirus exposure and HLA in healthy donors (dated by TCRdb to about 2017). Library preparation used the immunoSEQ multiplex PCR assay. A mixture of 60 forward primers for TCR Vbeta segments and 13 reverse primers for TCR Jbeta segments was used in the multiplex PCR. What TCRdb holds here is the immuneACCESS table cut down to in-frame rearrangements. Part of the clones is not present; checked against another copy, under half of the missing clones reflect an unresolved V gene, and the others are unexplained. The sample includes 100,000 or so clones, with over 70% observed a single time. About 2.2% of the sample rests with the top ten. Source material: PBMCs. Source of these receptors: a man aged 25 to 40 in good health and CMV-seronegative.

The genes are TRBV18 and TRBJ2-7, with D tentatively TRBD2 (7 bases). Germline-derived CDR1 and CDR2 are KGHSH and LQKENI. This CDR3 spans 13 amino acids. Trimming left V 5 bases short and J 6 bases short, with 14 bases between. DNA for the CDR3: TGTGCCAGCTCAACAGGGACTACGGGCGAGCAGTACTTC. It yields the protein CASSTGTTGEQYF.

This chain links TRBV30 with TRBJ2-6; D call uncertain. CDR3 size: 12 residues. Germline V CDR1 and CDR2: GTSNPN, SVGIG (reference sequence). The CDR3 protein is CCLGSGANVLTF. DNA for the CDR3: TGTTGTCTAGGCTCTGGGGCCAACGTCCTGACTTTC. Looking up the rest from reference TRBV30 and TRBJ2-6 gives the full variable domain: SQTIHQWPATLVQPVGSPLSLECTVEGTSNPNLYWYRQAAGRGLQLLFYSVGIGQISSEVPQNLSASRPQDRQFILSSKKLLLSDSGFYLCCLGSGANVLTFGAGSRLTVL.

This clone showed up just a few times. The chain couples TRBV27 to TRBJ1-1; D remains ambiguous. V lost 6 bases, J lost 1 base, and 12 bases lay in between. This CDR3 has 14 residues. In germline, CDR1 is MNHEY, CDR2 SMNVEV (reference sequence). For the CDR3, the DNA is TGTGCCAGCAGGAGGCCCTCATCGAACACTGAAGCTTTCTTT. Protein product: CASRRPSSNTEAFF.

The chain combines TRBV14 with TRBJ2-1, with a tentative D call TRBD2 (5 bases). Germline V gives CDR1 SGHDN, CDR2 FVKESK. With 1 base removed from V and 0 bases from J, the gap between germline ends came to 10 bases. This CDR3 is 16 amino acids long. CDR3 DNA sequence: TGTGCCAGCAGCCAAGCCCGGGAAATCTCCTACAATGAGCAGTTCTTC. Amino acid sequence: CASSQAREISYNEQFF. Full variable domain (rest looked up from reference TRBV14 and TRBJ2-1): EAGVTQFPSHSVIEKGQTVTLRCDPISGHDNLYWYRRVMGKEIKFLLHFVKESKQDESGMPNNRFLAERTGGTYSTLKVQPAELEDSGVYFCASSQAREISYNEQFFGPGTRLTVL.

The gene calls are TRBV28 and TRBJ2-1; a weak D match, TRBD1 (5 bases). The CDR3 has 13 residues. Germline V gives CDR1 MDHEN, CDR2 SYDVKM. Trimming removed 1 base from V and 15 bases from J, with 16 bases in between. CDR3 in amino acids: CASSLYPQESPFF. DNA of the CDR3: TGTGCCAGCAGTTTATATCCACAGGAGAGCCCGTTCTTC.

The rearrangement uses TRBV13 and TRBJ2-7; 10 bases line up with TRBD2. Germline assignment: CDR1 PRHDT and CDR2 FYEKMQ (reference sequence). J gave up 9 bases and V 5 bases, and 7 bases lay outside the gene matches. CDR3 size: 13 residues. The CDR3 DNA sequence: TGTGCCAGCAGCCGTTCGGAGCGGGGGGGGCAGTACTTC. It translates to CASSRSERGGQYF.

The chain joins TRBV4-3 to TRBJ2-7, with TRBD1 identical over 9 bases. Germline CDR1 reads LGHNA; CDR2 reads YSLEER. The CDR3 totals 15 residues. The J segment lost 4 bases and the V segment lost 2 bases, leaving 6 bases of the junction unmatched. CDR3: CASSQTPTGGYEQYF. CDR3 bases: TGCGCCAGCAGCCAAACCCCGACAGGGGGATACGAGCAGTACTTC.

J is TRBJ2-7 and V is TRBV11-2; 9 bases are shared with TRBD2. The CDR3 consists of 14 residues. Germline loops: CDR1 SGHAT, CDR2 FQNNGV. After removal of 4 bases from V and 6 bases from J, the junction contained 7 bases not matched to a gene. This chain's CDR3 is CASSSSGLAFEQYF. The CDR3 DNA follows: TGTGCCAGCAGCTCATCGGGACTAGCCTTCGAGCAGTACTTC.

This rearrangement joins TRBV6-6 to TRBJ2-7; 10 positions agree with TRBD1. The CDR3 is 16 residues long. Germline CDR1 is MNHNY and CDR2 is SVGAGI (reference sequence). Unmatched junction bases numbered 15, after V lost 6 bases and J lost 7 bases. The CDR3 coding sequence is TGTGCCAGCAGGAAGCCCGGGACAGGGGAGGTGGGGGAGCAGTACTTC. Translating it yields CASRKPGTGEVGEQYF.

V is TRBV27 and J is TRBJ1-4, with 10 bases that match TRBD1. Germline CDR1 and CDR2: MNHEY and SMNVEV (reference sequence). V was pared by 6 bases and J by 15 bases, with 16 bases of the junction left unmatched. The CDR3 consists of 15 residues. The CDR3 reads CASRTRDRGDGLMFF. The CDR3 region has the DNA TGTGCCAGCAGAACCCGGGACAGGGGTGACGGGCTCATGTTTTTT.

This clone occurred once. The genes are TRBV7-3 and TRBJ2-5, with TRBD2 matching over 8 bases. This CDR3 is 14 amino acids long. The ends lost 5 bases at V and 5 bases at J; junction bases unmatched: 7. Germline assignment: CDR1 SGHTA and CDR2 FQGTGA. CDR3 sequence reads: CASSPREGWETQYF. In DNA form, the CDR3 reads TGTGCCAGCAGCCCACGGGAGGGCTGGGAGACCCAGTACTTC.

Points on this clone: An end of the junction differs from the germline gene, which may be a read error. CDR3 loop: CASTTGTSGLNGQFF. The CDR3 DNA reads as TGCGCCAGCACCACAGGGACTAGCGGGTTGAATGGGCAGTTCTTC. The V gene is TRBV5-1, the J gene TRBJ2-1, with 12 positions matching TRBD2. The CDR3 covers 15 residues. Looked up from germline, CDR1 is SGHRS and CDR2 is YFSETQ.

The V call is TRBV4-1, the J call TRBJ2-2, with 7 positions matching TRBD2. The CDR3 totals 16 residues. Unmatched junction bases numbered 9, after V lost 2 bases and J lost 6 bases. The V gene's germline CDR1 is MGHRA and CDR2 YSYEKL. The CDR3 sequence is CASSQRTGGMAGELFF. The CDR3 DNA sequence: TGCGCCAGCAGCCAAAGAACGGGGGGAATGGCCGGGGAGCTGTTTTTT.

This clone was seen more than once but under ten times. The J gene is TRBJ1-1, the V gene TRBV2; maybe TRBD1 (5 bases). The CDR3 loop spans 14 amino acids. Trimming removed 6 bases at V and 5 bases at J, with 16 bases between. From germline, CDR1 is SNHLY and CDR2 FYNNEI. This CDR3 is CASSLGGGRTEAFF. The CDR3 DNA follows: TGTGCCAGCAGCTTGGGGGGTGGACGGACTGAAGCTTTCTTT.

The CDR3 bases are TGTGCCAGCAGCGAAGGGGGACAGGGAGGGAACAATTCACCCCTCCACTTT. It specifies CASSEGGQGGNNSPLHF. The chain joins TRBV13 to TRBJ1-6, with TRBD1 matching 9 bases. This CDR3 comprises 17 residues. The germline V gene encodes CDR1 PRHDT and CDR2 FYEKMQ (reference sequence). J gave up 7 bases and V 5 bases, and 12 bases lay outside the gene matches.

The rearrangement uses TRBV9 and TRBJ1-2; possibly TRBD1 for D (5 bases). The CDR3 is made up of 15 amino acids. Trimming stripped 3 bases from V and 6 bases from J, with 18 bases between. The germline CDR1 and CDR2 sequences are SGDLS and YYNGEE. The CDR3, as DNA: TGTGCCAGCAGCGCCCGGGCCCGCGGGGACCATGGCTACACCTTC. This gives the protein CASSARARGDHGYTF.

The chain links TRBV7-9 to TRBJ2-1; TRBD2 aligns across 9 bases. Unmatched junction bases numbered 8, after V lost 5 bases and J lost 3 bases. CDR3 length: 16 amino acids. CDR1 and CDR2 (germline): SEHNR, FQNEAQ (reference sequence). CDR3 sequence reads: CASSGASGESYNEQFF. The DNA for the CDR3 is TGTGCCAGCAGCGGAGCTAGCGGGGAGAGCTACAATGAGCAGTTCTTC.

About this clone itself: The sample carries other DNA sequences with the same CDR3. CDR3 amino acids: CAWSVSSSGNTIYF. The CDR3 DNA follows: TGTGCCTGGAGCGTGTCTTCCTCTGGAAACACCATATATTTT. The V call is TRBV30, the J call TRBJ1-3; no firm D call. V was cut by 3 bases and J by 0 bases, with 9 bases left in between. This CDR3 region has 14 residues. Germline V gene data show CDR1 as GTSNPN and CDR2 as SVGIG (reference sequence).

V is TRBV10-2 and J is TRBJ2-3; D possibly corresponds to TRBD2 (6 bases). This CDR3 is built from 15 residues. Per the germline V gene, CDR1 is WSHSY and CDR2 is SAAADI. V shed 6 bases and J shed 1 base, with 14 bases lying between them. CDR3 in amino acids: CASSKLAWGTDTQYF. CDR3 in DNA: TGCGCCAGCAGCAAACTAGCTTGGGGCACAGATACGCAGTATTTT.

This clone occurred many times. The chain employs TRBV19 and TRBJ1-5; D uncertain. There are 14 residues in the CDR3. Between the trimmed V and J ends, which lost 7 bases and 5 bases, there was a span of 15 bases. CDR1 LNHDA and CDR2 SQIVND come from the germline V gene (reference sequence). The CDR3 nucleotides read TGTGCCAGTACCTATTCGGACTGGGATCAGCCCCAGCATTTT. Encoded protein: CASTYSDWDQPQHF.

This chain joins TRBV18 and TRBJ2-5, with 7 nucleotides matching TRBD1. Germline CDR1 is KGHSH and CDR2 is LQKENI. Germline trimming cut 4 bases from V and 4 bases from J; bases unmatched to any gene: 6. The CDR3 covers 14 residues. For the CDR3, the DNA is TGTGCCAGCTCACAGGGGGCGCAGGGAGAGACCCAGTACTTC. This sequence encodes CASSQGAQGETQYF.

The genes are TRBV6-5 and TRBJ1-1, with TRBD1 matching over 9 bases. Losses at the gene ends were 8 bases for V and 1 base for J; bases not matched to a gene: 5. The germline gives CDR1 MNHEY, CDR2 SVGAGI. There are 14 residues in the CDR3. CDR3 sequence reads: CASHGTGKNTEAFF. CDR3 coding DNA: TGTGCCAGCCACGGGACAGGGAAGAACACTGAAGCTTTCTTT.

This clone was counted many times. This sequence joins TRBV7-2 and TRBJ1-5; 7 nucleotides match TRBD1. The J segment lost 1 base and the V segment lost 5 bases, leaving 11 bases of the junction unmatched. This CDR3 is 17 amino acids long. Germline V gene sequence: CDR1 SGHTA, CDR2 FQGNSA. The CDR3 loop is CASSPTPQGLSNQPQHF. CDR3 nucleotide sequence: TGTGCCAGCAGCCCCACCCCACAGGGGTTAAGCAATCAGCCCCAGCATTTT.

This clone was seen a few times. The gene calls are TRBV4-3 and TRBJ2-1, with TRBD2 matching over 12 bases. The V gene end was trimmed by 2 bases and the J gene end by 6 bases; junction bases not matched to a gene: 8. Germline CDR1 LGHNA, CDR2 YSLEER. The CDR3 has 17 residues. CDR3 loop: CASSQSSGGASTNEQFF. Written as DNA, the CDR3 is TGCGCCAGCAGCCAATCTAGCGGGGGGGCAAGTACCAATGAGCAGTTCTTC.

The CDR3 bases are TGCGCCAGCAGCCAAGGGGACACGACTAATGAAAAACTGTTTTTT. Amino acid sequence: CASSQGDTTNEKLFF. V is TRBV4-1 and J is TRBJ1-4; D is perhaps TRBD1 (6 bases). The CDR3 consists of 15 residues. Germline V gives CDR1 MGHRA, CDR2 YSYEKL. V shed 1 base and J shed 2 bases, with 8 bases lying between them.

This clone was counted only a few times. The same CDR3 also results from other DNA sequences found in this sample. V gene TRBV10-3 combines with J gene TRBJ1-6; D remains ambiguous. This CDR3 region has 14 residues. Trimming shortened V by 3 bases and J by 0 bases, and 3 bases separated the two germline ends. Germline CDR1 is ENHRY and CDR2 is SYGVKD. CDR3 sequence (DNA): TGTGCCATCAGTGACAGCTCCTATAATTCACCCCTCCACTTT. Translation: CAISDSSYNSPLHF.